The present entry profiles one TCR beta chain with its context. Some clones are missing from TCRdb's copy, which holds only in-frame ones; the method was immunoSEQ multiplex PCR. Among roughly 140,000 clones listed, over 85% were seen once. The data are from a study of control samples from healthy donors and cancer patients. The specimen was blood. The origin of this receptor is a man aged 45-60 years in good health.

CDR3 region: CSVRDGLAKNIQYF. Here the CDR3 DNA reads TGCAGCGTCCGCGACGGCTTAGCCAAAAACATTCAGTACTTC. The chain combines TRBV29-1 with TRBJ2-4; D is unclear. CDR1 and CDR2 (germline): SQVTM, ANQGSEA. The CDR3 is 14 amino acids. The ends were cut back, 6 bases at V and 0 bases at J, with 12 bases in the middle. Full variable domain (missing parts from reference TRBV29-1 and TRBJ2-4): SAVISQKPSRDICQRGTSLTIQCQVDSQVTMMFWYRQQPGQSLTLIATANQGSEATYESGFVIDKFPISRPNLTFSTLTVSNMSPEDSSIYLCSVRDGLAKNIQYFGAGTRLSVL.